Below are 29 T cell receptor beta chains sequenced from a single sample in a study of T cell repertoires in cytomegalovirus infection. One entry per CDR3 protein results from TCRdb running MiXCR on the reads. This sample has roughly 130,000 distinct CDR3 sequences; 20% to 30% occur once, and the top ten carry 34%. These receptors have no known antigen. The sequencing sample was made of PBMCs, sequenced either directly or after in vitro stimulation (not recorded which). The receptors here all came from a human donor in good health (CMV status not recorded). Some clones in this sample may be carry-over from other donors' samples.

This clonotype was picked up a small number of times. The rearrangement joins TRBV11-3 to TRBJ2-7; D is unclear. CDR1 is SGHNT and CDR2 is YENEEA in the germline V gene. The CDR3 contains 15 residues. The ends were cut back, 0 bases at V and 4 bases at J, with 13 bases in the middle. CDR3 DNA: TGTGCCAGCAGCTTAGATCAGCATACCTCTTACGAGCAGTACTTC. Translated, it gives CASSLDQHTSYEQYF.

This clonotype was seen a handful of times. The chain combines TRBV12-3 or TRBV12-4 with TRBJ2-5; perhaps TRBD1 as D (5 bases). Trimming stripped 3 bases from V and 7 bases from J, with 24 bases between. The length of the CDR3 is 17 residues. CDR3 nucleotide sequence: TGTGCCAGCAGTTTGCCCCGGACAAGTCAGATTCCCGGGACCCAGTACTTC. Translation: CASSLPRTSQIPGTQYF.

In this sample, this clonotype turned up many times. The CDR3 DNA reads as TGTGCCAGTACGACAGGCAGAACTATCTCTGGGGCCAACGTCCTGACTTTC. Translated, it gives CASTTGRTISGANVLTF. The rearrangement links TRBV19 to TRBJ2-6; a possible D gene is TRBD1 (6 bases). The CDR3 totals 17 residues. Germline values: CDR1 LNHDA, CDR2 SQIVND (reference sequence). Trimming removed 7 bases from V and 0 bases from J, with 16 bases in between.

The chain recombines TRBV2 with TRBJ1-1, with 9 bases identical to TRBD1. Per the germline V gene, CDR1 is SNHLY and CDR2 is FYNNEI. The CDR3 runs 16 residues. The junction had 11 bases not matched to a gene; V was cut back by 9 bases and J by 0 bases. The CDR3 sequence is CARLGTQGAMNTEAFF. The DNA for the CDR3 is TGTGCCAGGTTGGGGACACAGGGGGCTATGAACACTGAAGCTTTCTTT.

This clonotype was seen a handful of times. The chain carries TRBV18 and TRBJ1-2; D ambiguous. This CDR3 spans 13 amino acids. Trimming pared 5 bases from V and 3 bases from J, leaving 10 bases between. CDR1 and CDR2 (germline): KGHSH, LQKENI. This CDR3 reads CASSAMEYYGYTF. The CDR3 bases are TGTGCCAGCTCAGCTATGGAATACTATGGCTACACCTTC.

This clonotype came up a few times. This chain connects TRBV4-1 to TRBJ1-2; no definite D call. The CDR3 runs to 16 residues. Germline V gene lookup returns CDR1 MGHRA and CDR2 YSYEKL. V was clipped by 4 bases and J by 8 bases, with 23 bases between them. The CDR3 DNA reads TGCGCCAGCAGCCTTTACGGCGAGTCTAGGGCGGGAGGCTACACCTTC. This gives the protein CASSLYGESRAGGYTF.

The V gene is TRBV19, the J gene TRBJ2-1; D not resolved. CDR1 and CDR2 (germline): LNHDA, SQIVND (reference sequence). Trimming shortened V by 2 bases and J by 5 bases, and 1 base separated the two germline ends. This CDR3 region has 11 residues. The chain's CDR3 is CASSIHNEQFF. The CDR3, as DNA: TGTGCCAGTAGTATACACAATGAGCAGTTCTTC.

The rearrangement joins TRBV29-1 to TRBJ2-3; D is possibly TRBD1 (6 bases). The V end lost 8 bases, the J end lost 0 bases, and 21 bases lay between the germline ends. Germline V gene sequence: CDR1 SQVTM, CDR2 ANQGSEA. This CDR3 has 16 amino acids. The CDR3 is CSLKSPLQGSTDTQYF. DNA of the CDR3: TGCAGCCTCAAGAGCCCTCTACAGGGAAGCACAGATACGCAGTATTTT.

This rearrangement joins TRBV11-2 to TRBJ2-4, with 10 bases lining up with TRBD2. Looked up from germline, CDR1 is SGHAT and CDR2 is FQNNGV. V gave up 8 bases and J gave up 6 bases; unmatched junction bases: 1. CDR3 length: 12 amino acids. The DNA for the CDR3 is TGTGCCAGCCAGCGGGAGGGAAACATTCAGTACTTC. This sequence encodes CASQREGNIQYF. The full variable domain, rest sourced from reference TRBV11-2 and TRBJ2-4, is EAGVAQSPRYKIIEKRQSVAFWCNPISGHATLYWYQQILGQGPKLLIQFQNNGVVDDSQLPKDRFSAERLKGVDSTLKIQPAKLEDSAVYLCASQREGNIQYFGAGTRLSVL.

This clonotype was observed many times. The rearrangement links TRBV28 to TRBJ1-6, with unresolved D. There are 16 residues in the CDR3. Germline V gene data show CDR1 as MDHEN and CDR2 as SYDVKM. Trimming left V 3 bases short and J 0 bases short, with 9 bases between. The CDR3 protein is CASSFGRSSYNSPLHF. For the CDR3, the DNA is TGTGCCAGCAGTTTTGGTCGTAGCTCCTATAATTCACCCCTCCACTTT.

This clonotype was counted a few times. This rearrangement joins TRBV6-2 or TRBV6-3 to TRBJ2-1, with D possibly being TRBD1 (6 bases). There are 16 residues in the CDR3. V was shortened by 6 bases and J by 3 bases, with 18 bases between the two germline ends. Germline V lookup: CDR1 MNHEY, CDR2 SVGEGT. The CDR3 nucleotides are TGTGCCAGCAGAACCCTCAGACAGGTTTTCTACAATGAGCAGTTCTTC. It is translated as CASRTLRQVFYNEQFF.

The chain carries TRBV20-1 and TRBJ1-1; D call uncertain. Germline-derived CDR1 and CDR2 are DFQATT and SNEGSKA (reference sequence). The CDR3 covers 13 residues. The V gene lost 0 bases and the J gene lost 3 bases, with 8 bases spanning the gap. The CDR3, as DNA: TGCAGTGCTAGAGAGCAGTTATACACTGAAGCTTTCTTT. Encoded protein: CSAREQLYTEAFF.

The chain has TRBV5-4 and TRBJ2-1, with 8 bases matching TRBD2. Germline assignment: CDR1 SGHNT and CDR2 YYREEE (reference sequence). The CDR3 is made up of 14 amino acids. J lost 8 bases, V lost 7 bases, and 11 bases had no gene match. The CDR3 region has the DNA TGTGCCAGCCGGAGAGCGGGAGTCACATATGAGCAGTTCTTC. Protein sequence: CASRRAGVTYEQFF.

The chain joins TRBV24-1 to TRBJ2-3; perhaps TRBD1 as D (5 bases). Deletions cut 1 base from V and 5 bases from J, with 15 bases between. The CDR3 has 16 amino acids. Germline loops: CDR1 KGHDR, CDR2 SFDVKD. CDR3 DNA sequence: TGTGCCACCAGTGATTTAGGGCAGGGCTCCGGAGATACGCAGTATTTT. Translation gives CATSDLGQGSGDTQYF.

DNA for the CDR3: TGTGCCAGCAGTGATGGGGCCCGCTACGAGCAGTACTTC. This encodes CASSDGARYEQYF. The chain employs TRBV25-1 and TRBJ2-7; perhaps TRBD1 as D (5 bases). CDR3 length equals 13 residues. Trimming removed 3 bases at V and 3 bases at J, with 9 bases between. In germline, CDR1 is MGHDK, CDR2 SYGVNS.

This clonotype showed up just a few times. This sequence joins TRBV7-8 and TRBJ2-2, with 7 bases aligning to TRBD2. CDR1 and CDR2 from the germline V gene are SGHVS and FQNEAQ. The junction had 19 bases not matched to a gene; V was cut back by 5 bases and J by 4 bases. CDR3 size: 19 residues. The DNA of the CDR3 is TGTGCCAGCAGCCGTTATCGGACTAGATTTAATCCGGGCACCGGGGAGCTGTTTTTT. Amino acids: CASSRYRTRFNPGTGELFF.

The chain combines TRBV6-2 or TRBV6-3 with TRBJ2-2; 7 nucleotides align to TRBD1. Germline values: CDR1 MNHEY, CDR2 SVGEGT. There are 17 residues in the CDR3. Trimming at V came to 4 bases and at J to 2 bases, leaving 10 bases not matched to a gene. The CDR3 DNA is TGTGCCAGCAGTTGGGACCGGGACAGCGACAACACCGGGGAGCTGTTTTTT. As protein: CASSWDRDSDNTGELFF.

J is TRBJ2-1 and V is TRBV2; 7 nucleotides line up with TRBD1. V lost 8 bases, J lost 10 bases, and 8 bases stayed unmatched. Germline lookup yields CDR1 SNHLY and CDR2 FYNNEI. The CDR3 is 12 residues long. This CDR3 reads CASAGTAGEQFF. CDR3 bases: TGTGCCAGCGCCGGGACAGCAGGGGAGCAGTTCTTC.

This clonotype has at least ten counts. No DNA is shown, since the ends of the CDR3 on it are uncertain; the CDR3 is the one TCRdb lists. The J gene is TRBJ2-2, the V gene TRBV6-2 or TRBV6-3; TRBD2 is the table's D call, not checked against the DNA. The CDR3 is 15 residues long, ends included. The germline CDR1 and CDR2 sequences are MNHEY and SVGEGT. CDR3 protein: CASSTSLVGTGELFF.

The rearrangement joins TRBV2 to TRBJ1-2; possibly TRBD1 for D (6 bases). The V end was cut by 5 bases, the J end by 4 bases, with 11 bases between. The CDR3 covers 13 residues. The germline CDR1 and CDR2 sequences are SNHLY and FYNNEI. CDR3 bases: TGTGCCAGCAGTAGGGACACCGTCTATGGCTACACCTTC. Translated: CASSRDTVYGYTF.

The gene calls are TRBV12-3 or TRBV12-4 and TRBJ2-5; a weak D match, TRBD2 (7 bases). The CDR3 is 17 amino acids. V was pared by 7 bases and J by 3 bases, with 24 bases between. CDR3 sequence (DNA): TGTGCCAGCACTCGGAGGCGGGGGCTGTTTCGGGAAGAGACCCAGTACTTC. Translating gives CASTRRRGLFREETQYF.

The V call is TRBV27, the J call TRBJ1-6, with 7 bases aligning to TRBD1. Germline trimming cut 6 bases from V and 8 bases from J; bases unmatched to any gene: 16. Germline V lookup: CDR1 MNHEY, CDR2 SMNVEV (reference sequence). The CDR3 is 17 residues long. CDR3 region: CASRLIPPRQGYSPLHF. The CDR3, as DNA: TGTGCCAGCAGACTTATCCCCCCCAGACAGGGCTATTCACCCCTCCACTTT.

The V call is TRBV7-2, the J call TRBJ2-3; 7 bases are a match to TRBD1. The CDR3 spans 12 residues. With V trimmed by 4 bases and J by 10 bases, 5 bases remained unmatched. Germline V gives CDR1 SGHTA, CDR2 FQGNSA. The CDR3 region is CASSSTGYAQYF. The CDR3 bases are TGTGCCAGCAGCTCGACAGGGTATGCGCAGTATTTT.

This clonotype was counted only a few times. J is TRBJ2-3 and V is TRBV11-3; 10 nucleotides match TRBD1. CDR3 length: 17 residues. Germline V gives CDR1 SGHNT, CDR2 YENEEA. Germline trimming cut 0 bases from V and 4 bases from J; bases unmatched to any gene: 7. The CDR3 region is CASSLEPRDRGADTQYF. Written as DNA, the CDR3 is TGTGCCAGCAGCTTAGAGCCTCGGGACAGGGGTGCAGATACGCAGTATTTT. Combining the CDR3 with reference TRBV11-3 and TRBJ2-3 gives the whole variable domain EAGVVQSPRYKIIEKKQPVAFWCNPISGHNTLYWYLQNLGQGPELLIRYENEEAVDDSQLPKDRFSAERLKGVDSTLKIQPAELGDSAVYLCASSLEPRDRGADTQYFGPGTRLTVL.

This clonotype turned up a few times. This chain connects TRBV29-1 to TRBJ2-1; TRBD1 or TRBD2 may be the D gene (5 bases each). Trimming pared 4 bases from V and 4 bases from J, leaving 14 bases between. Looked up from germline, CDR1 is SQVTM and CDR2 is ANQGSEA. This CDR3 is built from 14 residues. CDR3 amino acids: CSVAGTSRYNEQFF. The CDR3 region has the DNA TGCAGCGTTGCCGGGACCTCCCGTTACAATGAGCAGTTCTTC.

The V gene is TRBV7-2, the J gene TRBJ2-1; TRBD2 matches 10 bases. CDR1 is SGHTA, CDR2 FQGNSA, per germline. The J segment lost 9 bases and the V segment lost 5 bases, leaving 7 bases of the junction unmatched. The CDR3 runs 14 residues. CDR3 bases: TGTGCCAGCAGCAGGACTAGCGGTGGGGGTGAGCAGTTCTTC. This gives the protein CASSRTSGGGEQFF.

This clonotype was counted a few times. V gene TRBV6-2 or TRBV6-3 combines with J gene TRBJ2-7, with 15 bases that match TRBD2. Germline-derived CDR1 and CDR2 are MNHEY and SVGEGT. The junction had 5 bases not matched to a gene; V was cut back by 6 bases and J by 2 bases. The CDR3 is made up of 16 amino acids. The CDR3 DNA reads TGTGCCAGCAGGGCCGGGACTAGCGGGAGGCCCTACGAGCAGTACGTC. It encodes CASRAGTSGRPYEQYV.

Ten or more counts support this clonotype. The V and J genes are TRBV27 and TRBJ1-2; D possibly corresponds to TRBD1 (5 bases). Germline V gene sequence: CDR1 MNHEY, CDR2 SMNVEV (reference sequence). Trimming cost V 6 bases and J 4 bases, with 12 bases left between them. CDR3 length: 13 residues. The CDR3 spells CASSPLGVYGYTF. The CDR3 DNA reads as TGTGCCAGCAGCCCGTTAGGGGTCTATGGCTACACCTTC.

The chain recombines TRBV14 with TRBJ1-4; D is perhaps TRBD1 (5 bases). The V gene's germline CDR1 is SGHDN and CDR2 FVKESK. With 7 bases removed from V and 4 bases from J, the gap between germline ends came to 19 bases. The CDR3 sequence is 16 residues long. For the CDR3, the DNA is TGTGCCAGCACCTGGGGCGAAGGACGGTATAATGAAAAACTGTTTTTT. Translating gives CASTWGEGRYNEKLFF.